Listed below are T cell receptor beta chains from one sample, sequenced in a study of persistence of HIV-infected CD4 T cells. The antigens these receptors bind are not known. Profiled with immunoSEQ multiplex PCR; TCRdb holds only in-frame clones, not every one. The sample lists some 41,000 clones, 87% seen once, with 1.3% in the top ten. This specimen was CD4+ T cells sorted from PBMCs after roughly 18-hour stimulation, taken from a patient who received antiretroviral therapy. The source of these receptors is an adult man with HIV who was CMV-seropositive. Each CDR3 is given with its conserved first and last residue. A D gene is named only where the DNA matches it firmly. Rows may omit the clone size; those that give it use once, few, many or a size class.

D	J	length	V	size	DNA	CDR3
TRBD1	TRBJ2-3	14	TRBV29-1	-	TGCAGCGTACGGGTACAGGGGGCAACAGATACGCAGTATTTT	CSVRVQGATDTQYF
-	TRBJ1-1	14	TRBV6-5	-	TGTGCCAGCACCCTCCGGGATATCGGCACTGAAGCTTTCTTT	CASTLRDIGTEAFF
TRBD1	TRBJ1-5	18	TRBV7-9	-	TGTGCCAGCAGCCACGACAGGGGTGGGTGGGGGAGCAATCAGCCCCAGCATTTT	CASSHDRGGWGSNQPQHF
TRBD1	TRBJ1-5	17	TRBV19	-	TGTGCCAGTAGTCTCGACAGGGGATTCAATAGCAATCAGCCCCAGCATTTT	CASSLDRGFNSNQPQHF
-	TRBJ1-1	13	TRBV9	-	TGTGCCAGCAGCGTAGCCCAGAAAACTGAAGCTTTCTTT	CASSVAQKTEAFF
-	TRBJ2-6	15	TRBV6-2/TRBV6-3	once	TGTGCCAGCAGTTATTACGGCTCTGGGGCCAACGTCCTGACTTTC	CASSYYGSGANVLTF
TRBD2	TRBJ2-5	14	TRBV6-5	-	TGTGCCAGCAACCCCGGGAGGGGAGAGAGATCCCAGTACTTC	CASNPGRGERSQYF
TRBD1	TRBJ1-2	16	TRBV19	few	TGTGCCAGTAGTAGGGGACAGCTTTTGACGAACTATGGCTACACCTTC	CASSRGQLLTNYGYTF
-	TRBJ1-5	15	TRBV19	-	TGTGCCAGTAGTATAGCGGCGGGGAGCAATCAGCCCCAGCATTTT	CASSIAAGSNQPQHF
-	TRBJ1-1	13	TRBV5-1	-	TGCGCCAGCACCGCAGACAGAGCTACTGAAGCTTTCTTT	CASTADRATEAFF
TRBD2	TRBJ2-1	15	TRBV10-1	-	TGCGCCAGCACCTGGACTAGAGACGGGGACAATGAGCAGTTCTTC	CASTWTRDGDNEQFF
-	TRBJ2-3	16	TRBV7-2	-	TGTGCCAGCAGCTCGGGGAGGGGGACGCCCCCAGATACGCAGTATTTT	CASSSGRGTPPDTQYF
-	TRBJ1-2	16	TRBV4-1	-	TGCGCCAGCAGCCAAGATTTCCCCGACAGGTACTATGGCTACACCTTC	CASSQDFPDRYYGYTF
-	TRBJ1-6	12	TRBV5-8	-	TGTGCCAGCAGCTTGGACGGGGGACCCCTCCACTTT	CASSLDGGPLHF
-	TRBJ1-4	12	TRBV30	-	TGTGCCTGGAGTGACCTATTTGAAAAACTGTTTTTT	CAWSDLFEKLFF
-	TRBJ2-4	16	TRBV25-1	-	TGTGCCAGCAGTGATGTGCAGGGGATAGCCAAAAACATTCAGTACTTC	CASSDVQGIAKNIQYF
TRBD1	TRBJ1-4	14	TRBV28	-	TGTGCCAGCATCGAACAGGGGGCGGGTGAAAAACTGTTTTTT	CASIEQGAGEKLFF
TRBD1	TRBJ2-6	15	TRBV19	-	TGTGCCAGTAGTTTCGACAGGGCTGGGGCCAACGTCCTGACTTTC	CASSFDRAGANVLTF
TRBD2	TRBJ2-1	18	TRBV4-2	-	TGTGCCAGCAGCCAATCTTCGCCAGCGACTAGCTCCTTCAATGAGCAGTTCTTC	CASSQSSPATSSFNEQFF
TRBD1	TRBJ1-2	15	TRBV5-1	-	TGCGCCAGCAGCTTGGACCCAGGGGGTTCGGGAGGCTACACCTTC	CASSLDPGGSGGYTF
-	TRBJ1-1	13	TRBV7-2	-	TGTGCCAGCAGTCGGACCCTGTACACTGAAGCTTTCTTT	CASSRTLYTEAFF
-	TRBJ1-2	14	TRBV19	-	TGTGCCAGTATCGAACCGGGACGGGGCTATGGCTACACCTTC	CASIEPGRGYGYTF
-	TRBJ2-3	12	TRBV30	-	TGTGCCTGGGACGGGGGGCCAGATACGCAGTATTTT	CAWDGGPDTQYF
-	TRBJ1-1	16	TRBV29-1	-	TGCAGCGTTGAAGGGGGACGCAAAACTATGAACACTGAAGCTTTCTTT	CSVEGGRKTMNTEAFF
-	TRBJ1-5	15	TRBV9	-	TGTGCCAGCAGCGTAATCGGGGTCCCCAATCAGCCCCAGCATTTT	CASSVIGVPNQPQHF
TRBD1	TRBJ2-1	11	TRBV18	-	TGTGCCAGCTCACCTGACAGGGGGCCGGTCTTC	CASSPDRGPVF
-	TRBJ1-5	17	TRBV6-1	-	TGTGCCAGCAGTGAATACGGGGGCAGGGGCGCAAGTCAGCCCCAGCATTTT	CASSEYGGRGASQPQHF
-	TRBJ2-7	13	TRBV28	-	-	CASSILGATEQYF
-	TRBJ1-5	13	TRBV5-5	-	TGTGCCAGCAGCTTTATGAACAATCAGCCCCAGCATTTT	CASSFMNNQPQHF
-	TRBJ1-5	13	TRBV7-2	-	TGTGCCAGCAGCTTAGTGGAGGGGCAGCCCCAGCATTTT	CASSLVEGQPQHF
TRBD1	TRBJ2-4	15	TRBV6-1	once	TGTGCCAGCAGTGAAGTGGGACAGGGGGAAAACATTCAGTACTTC	CASSEVGQGENIQYF
TRBD2	TRBJ2-1	15	TRBV27	-	TGTGCCAGCAGGCCAACTAGCGGGAGAGACAATGAGCAGTTCTTC	CASRPTSGRDNEQFF
-	TRBJ2-7	10	TRBV20-1	-	TGCAGCCCCCAGGGCCACGAGCAGTACTTC	CSPQGHEQYF
TRBD2	TRBJ2-2	16	TRBV7-3	-	TGTGCCAGCAGCGTAGCGGGAGGGCCAACTAACGGGGAGCTGTTTTTT	CASSVAGGPTNGELFF
-	TRBJ1-5	12	TRBV19	-	TGTGCCAGTAGACGGGACCGTCAGCCCCAGCATTTT	CASRRDRQPQHF
TRBD2	TRBJ2-1	14	TRBV30	-	TGTGCCTGTCCCAGGTGGGGGAGGGAAAATGAGCAGTTCTTC	CACPRWGRENEQFF
TRBD1	TRBJ1-2	13	TRBV27	-	TGTGCCAGCAGTGGACAGGGGATTTGGGGCTACACCTTC	CASSGQGIWGYTF